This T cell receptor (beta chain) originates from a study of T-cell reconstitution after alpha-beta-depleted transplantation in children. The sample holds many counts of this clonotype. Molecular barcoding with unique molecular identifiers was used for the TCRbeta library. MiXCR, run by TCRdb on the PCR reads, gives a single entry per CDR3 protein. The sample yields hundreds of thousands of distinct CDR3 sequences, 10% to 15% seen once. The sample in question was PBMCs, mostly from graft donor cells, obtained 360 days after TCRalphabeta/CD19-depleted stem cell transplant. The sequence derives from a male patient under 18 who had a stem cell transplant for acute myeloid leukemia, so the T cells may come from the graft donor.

The CDR3 region is CASSPLGRSSSYEQYF. The CDR3 DNA reads TGTGCCAGCTCACCACTGGGACGATCGAGCTCCTACGAGCAGTACTTC. This sequence joins TRBV18 and TRBJ2-7; the D call may be TRBD1 or TRBD2 (5 bases each). The CDR3 sequence is 16 residues long. Germline lookup yields CDR1 KGHSH and CDR2 LQKENI. V lost 1 base to trimming and J lost 0 bases, with 13 bases between them.